Listed below are T cell receptor beta chains from one sample, sequenced in a study of T cells in Graves' hyperthyroidism and ophthalmopathy. Via MiXCR, TCRdb re-called the multiplex PCR reads, giving one row per CDR3 protein. Among 500,000 to 600,000 distinct CDR3 sequences listed, about 20% were seen once. Material: blood. The receptors come from a man aged 35-49 years with Graves' ophthalmopathy. Both conserved end residues are part of each CDR3. A D gene is named only where the DNA matches it firmly. Clone size appears in some rows only: once, few, many, or a class for an expanded clone.

>many|TRBJ1-1|TRBV5-1|TRBD1
CASSSYDRDKNTEAFF
TGCGCCAGCAGCTCCTATGACAGGGACAAGAACACTGAAGCTTTCTTT
>many|TRBJ2-7|TRBV28|TRBD1
CASSSTGVGEQYF
TGTGCCAGCAGTTCAACAGGGGTGGGCGAGCAGTACTTC
>many|TRBJ1-2|TRBV20-1|.
CSARDGDYGYTF
TGCAGTGCTAGAGATGGGGACTATGGCTACACCTTC
>.|TRBJ2-1|TRBV15|TRBD2
CATSTGLASNEQFF
TGTGCCACCAGCACTGGACTAGCCTCCAATGAGCAGTTCTTC
>few|TRBJ2-7|TRBV18|TRBD2
CASSPRSGGYEQYF
TGTGCCAGCTCACCTCGTAGCGGGGGCTACGAGCAGTACTTC
>many|TRBJ2-5|TRBV28|.
CASSLYRHQETQYF
TGTGCCAGCAGTTTATATAGGCACCAAGAGACCCAGTACTTC
>many|TRBJ2-7|TRBV7-8|TRBD1
CASENRGEGYEQYF
TGTGCCAGCGAGAACAGGGGTGAGGGCTATGAGCAGTACTTC
>few|TRBJ1-2|TRBV6-1|.
CASSALADSANYGYTF
TGTGCCAGCAGTGCTCTCGCGGACAGCGCTAACTATGGCTACACCTTC
>few|TRBJ2-6|TRBV5-1|.
CASSLGHGANVLTF
TGCGCCAGCAGCTTGGGGCATGGGGCCAACGTCCTGACTTTC
>few|TRBJ1-6|TRBV25-1|TRBD1
CASSDRDRGRSPLHF
TGTGCCAGCAGTGACCGGGACAGGGGTCGGTCACCCCTCCACTTT
>few|TRBJ1-6|TRBV27|.
CASSFIGGDSPLHF
TGTGCCAGCAGTTTCATAGGGGGGGATTCACCCCTCCACTTT
>few|TRBJ1-1|TRBV7-3|.
CASSLTGRADTEAFF
TGTGCCAGCAGCTTAACTGGTAGGGCGGACACTGAAGCTTTCTTT
>many|TRBJ2-5|TRBV12-3/TRBV12-4|TRBD2
CASSLVLGGVQETQYF
TGTGCCAGCAGTTTAGTCCTGGGGGGGGTCCAAGAGACCCAGTACTTC
>many|TRBJ2-7|TRBV20-1|TRBD2
CSAGRGGRFYEQYF
TGCAGTGCGGGCCGGGGCGGGAGATTCTACGAGCAGTACTTC
>few|TRBJ2-1|TRBV20-1|.
CSASPPLFHNEQFF
TGCAGTGCTAGCCCCCCTCTGTTTCACAATGAGCAGTTCTTC
>few|TRBJ2-5|TRBV7-9|.
CASATTGPLQTQYF
TGTGCCAGCGCTACGACGGGACCCCTCCAGACCCAGTACTTC
>.|TRBJ2-1|TRBV11-2|.
CASSPDGGREQFF
TGTGCCAGCAGCCCAGACGGGGGCCGGGAGCAGTTCTTC
>few|TRBJ1-5|TRBV24-1|.
CATSDGTENQPQHF
TGTGCCACCAGTGATGGGACGGAGAATCAGCCCCAGCATTTT
>.|TRBJ2-3|TRBV28|.
CASSPLPDVSSTDTQYF
TGTGCCAGCAGTCCATTGCCCGACGTGTCTAGCACAGATACGCAGTATTTT
>.|TRBJ2-1|TRBV29-1|TRBD1
CSVEEWTGVNNEQFF
TGCAGCGTTGAAGAATGGACAGGGGTGAACAATGAGCAGTTCTTC
>few|TRBJ2-7|TRBV5-1|TRBD2
CASSSERGGRDEQYF
TGCGCCAGCAGCTCAGAGCGGGGGGGCCGGGACGAGCAGTACTTC
>many|TRBJ2-3|TRBV7-2|.
CASSNRYTDTQYF
TGTGCCAGCAGTAACCGGTACACAGATACGCAGTATTTT
>.|TRBJ2-5|TRBV28|.
CASSFPRGAGRGETQYF
TGTGCCAGCAGTTTCCCAAGAGGGGCAGGGAGAGGAGAGACCCAGTACTTC
>few|TRBJ1-1|TRBV6-5|.
CASSYSDTFEAFF
TGTGCCAGCAGTTACTCTGACACCTTTGAAGCTTTCTTT
>.|TRBJ2-1|TRBV20-1|.
CSARGGHLDNEQFF
TGCAGTGCTAGAGGGGGACACCTAGACAATGAGCAGTTCTTC
>many|TRBJ2-1|TRBV7-9|TRBD2
CASRPSGRGFNNEQFF
TGTGCCAGCAGACCTAGCGGGAGGGGATTTAACAATGAGCAGTTCTTC
>many|TRBJ1-2|TRBV29-1|TRBD1
CSVVGQDYGYTF
TGCAGCGTAGTAGGACAGGACTATGGCTACACCTTC
>few|TRBJ1-1|TRBV20-1|.
CSPARTVNTEAFF
TGCAGTCCAGCCCGGACCGTGAACACTGAAGCTTTCTTT
>.|TRBJ2-1|TRBV6-2/TRBV6-3|TRBD1
CAIPGQGQHEQFF
TGTGCCATCCCGGGACAGGGCCAGCATGAGCAGTTCTTC
>.|TRBJ2-5|TRBV18|TRBD1
CASSPGDRRPETQYF
TGTGCCAGCTCACCAGGGGACAGACGACCGGAGACCCAGTACTTC
>many|TRBJ1-2|TRBV3-1|.
CASSQDRAFNYGYTF
TGTGCCAGCAGCCAAGACAGGGCCTTTAACTATGGCTACACCTTC
>few|TRBJ2-2|TRBV27|.
CASSLFSPNTGELFF
TGTGCCAGCAGTTTATTCAGTCCGAACACCGGGGAGCTGTTTTTT
>.|TRBJ1-4|TRBV20-1|.
CSALPGGLTNEKLFF
TGCAGTGCTCTTCCGGGGGGATTAACTAATGAAAAACTGTTTTTT
>few|TRBJ1-1|TRBV6-1|.
CASRDTAGPTGGAFF
TGTGCCAGCAGAGACACGGCAGGCCCTACCGGGGGGGCTTTCTTT
>.|TRBJ2-6|TRBV29-1|TRBD1
CSVGLGTAGANVLTF
TGCAGCGTTGGGCTCGGGACAGCTGGGGCCAACGTCCTGACTTTC
>many|TRBJ2-7|TRBV20-1|TRBD2
CSARDPGLALYEQYF
TGCAGTGCTAGAGATCCGGGACTAGCTCTCTACGAGCAGTACTTC
>many|TRBJ2-1|TRBV7-9|.
CASSRRGAGEQFF
TGTGCCAGCAGCCGGCGGGGTGCCGGCGAGCAGTTCTTC
>few|TRBJ2-3|TRBV27|TRBD2
CATTLFSGSSQGTQYF
TGTGCCACCACCCTTTTTAGCGGGAGTAGTCAAGGTACGCAGTATTTT
>.|TRBJ2-2|TRBV28|TRBD2
CASSSLTSGNTGELFF
TGTGCCAGCAGCTCCTTGACTAGCGGGAACACCGGGGAGCTGTTTTTT
>.|TRBJ2-4|TRBV6-5|TRBD2
CASSYDAGGFIKNIQYF
TGTGCCAGCAGTTACGACGCGGGGGGTTTTATCAAAAACATTCAGTACTTC
>.|TRBJ2-5|TRBV20-1|.
CSARAGGLLETQYF
TGCAGTGCTAGAGCCGGGGGACTCTTAGAGACCCAGTACTTC
>.|TRBJ2-5|TRBV20-1|.
CSAIRGEGKETQYF
TGCAGTGCGATAAGGGGGGAGGGCAAAGAGACCCAGTACTTC
>.|TRBJ2-1|TRBV11-2|TRBD2
CASSQHGTSGRGHEQFF
TGTGCCAGCAGCCAGCATGGGACTAGCGGGAGAGGGCATGAGCAGTTCTTC
>many|TRBJ2-3|TRBV7-2|.
CASTLGTDTQYF
TGTGCCAGTACCCTCGGGACAGATACGCAGTATTTT
>few|TRBJ1-6|TRBV4-3|.
CASSPGFSYNSPLHF
TGCGCCAGCAGCCCAGGGTTTTCCTATAATTCACCCCTCCACTTT